This T cell receptor beta chain appears in the sequencing data of a study of blood T cell repertoires in COVID-19. TCRdb keeps only in-frame clones here, not all; method: immunoSEQ multiplex PCR. Among approximately 140,000 clones listed, about 87% were seen once. The germline V gene encodes CDR1 SEHNR and CDR2 FQNEAQ (reference sequence). The trim removed 3 bases at V and 5 bases at J, leaving 2 bases unmatched. The CDR3 has 13 amino acids. The sample comprised PBMCs or T cells enriched from blood (not recorded which). The chain combines TRBV7-9 with TRBJ2-3; TRBD2 matches 7 bases. This clonotype originated in a man aged 45-65 years in a cohort exposed to, infected with or recovered from COVID-19 (not recorded which). This CDR3 reads CASSLGGRDTQYF. The CDR3 region has the DNA TGTGCCAGCAGCTTGGGGGGGAGAGATACGCAGTATTTT.